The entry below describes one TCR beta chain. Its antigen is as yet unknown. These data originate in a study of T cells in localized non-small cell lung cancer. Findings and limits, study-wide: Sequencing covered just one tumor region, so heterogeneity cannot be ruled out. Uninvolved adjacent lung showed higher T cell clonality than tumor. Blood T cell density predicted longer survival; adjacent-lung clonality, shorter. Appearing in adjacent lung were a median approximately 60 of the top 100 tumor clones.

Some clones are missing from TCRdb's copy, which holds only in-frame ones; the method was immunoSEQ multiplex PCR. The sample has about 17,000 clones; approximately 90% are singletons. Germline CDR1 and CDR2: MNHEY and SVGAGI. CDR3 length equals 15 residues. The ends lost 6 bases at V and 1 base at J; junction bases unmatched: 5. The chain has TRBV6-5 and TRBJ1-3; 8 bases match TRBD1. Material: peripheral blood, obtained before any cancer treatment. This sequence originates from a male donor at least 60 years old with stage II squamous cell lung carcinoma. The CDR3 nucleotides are TGTGCCAGCAGGACCCAGGGGGCTTCTGGAAACACCATATATTTT. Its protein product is CASRTQGASGNTIYF.